This TCR beta chain was sequenced during a study of blood T cell repertoires in COVID-19. Authors' methods: Counts of nucleated cells, estimated from reference gene primer amplification, were obtained. Repertoires were generated with immunoSEQ multiplex PCR, while TCRdb's copy carries only in-frame clones and drops some. The D gene and trimming were derived from the DNA, and the V and J assignments and clone size from that table. Of fewer than 250,000 clones listed, about 86% were seen once; the top ten hold roughly 8%. Trimming removed 3 bases at V and 8 bases at J, with 11 bases between. The CDR3 extends over 13 amino acids. The germline gives CDR1 MDHEN, CDR2 SYDVKM.

Sequenced sample: peripheral blood. This TCR was sampled from a woman aged 45 to 65 with acute or convalescent COVID-19. The chain recombines TRBV28 with TRBJ2-1; D is uncertain. The CDR3 loop is CASSLALVDEQFF. CDR3 sequence (DNA): TGTGCCAGCAGTTTGGCCCTCGTGGATGAGCAGTTCTTC. Supplemented by reference TRBV28 and TRBJ2-1, the full variable domain reads DVKVTQSSRYLVKRTGEKVFLECVQDMDHENMFWYRQDPGLGLRLIYFSYDVKMKEKGDIPEGYSVSREKKERFSLILESASTNQTSMYLCASSLALVDEQFFGPGTRLTVL.